Listed below are T cell receptor beta chains from one sample, sequenced in a study of beta chain features in type 1 diabetes. The data were produced by immunoSEQ multiplex PCR, yet TCRdb's version contains in-frame clones alone and is incomplete. The sample has 130,000 to 150,000 clones; roughly a tenth are singletons. The sequenced material came from naive CD4+ T cells from blood. The receptors stem from a man between 18 and 35 years old in good health. Both conserved end residues are part of each CDR3. The order of the fields is D gene, V gene, J gene, CDR3 length, clone size, CDR3 protein, CDR3 DNA. D genes are given only for firm matches. Part of the rows lack a size; the others show once, few, many or a class for expanded clones.

TRBD2	TRBV5-4	TRBJ2-5	17	.	CASSPGLAGGWSETQYF	TGTGCCAGCAGCCCGGGACTAGCGGGGGGGTGGTCAGAGACCCAGTACTTC
.	TRBV30	TRBJ1-6	14	many	CAWSGGHGNSPLHF	TGTGCCTGGAGTGGGGGACACGGTAATTCACCCCTCCACTTT
.	TRBV2	TRBJ2-2	16	few	CASSDLGVHQAGELFF	TGTGCCAGCAGTGACTTAGGGGTCCACCAGGCCGGGGAGCTGTTTTTT
.	TRBV9	TRBJ2-1	15	few	CASSAGRGSYNEQFF	TGTGCCAGCAGCGCTGGTAGGGGCTCCTACAATGAGCAGTTCTTC
TRBD1	TRBV19	TRBJ1-5	15	.	CASGIFGTGYYPQHF	TGTGCCAGTGGGATATTCGGGACAGGGTACTACCCCCAGCATTTT
TRBD2	TRBV9	TRBJ2-5	15	.	CASSVGTGGFETQYF	TGTGCCAGCAGCGTAGGCACGGGGGGGTTCGAGACCCAGTACTTC
TRBD2	TRBV7-2	TRBJ2-1	17	few	CASSSRGAASGDDEQFF	TGTGCCAGCAGCTCCAGGGGGGCGGCTAGCGGGGACGATGAGCAGTTCTTC
TRBD1	TRBV27	TRBJ1-5	16	few	CASSPAGTEGGQPQHF	TGTGCCAGCAGTCCTGCCGGGACAGAGGGAGGTCAGCCCCAGCATTTT
TRBD2	TRBV9	TRBJ2-3	16	many	CASSRSSGQSTDTQYF	TGTGCCAGCAGCAGATCTAGCGGGCAGAGCACAGATACGCAGTATTTT
.	TRBV29-1	TRBJ2-1	15	.	CSADDSPSSYNEQFF	TGCAGCGCCGATGACAGCCCTAGCTCCTACAATGAGCAGTTCTTC
TRBD1	TRBV2	TRBJ2-6	16	.	CASRGQFYSGANVLTF	TGTGCCAGCAGGGGACAGTTTTACTCTGGGGCCAACGTCCTGACTTTC
TRBD1	TRBV7-9	TRBJ1-6	13	few	CASTTDRNSPLHF	TGTGCCAGCACCACGGACAGGAATTCACCCCTCCACTTT
TRBD2	TRBV6-5	TRBJ2-3	14	.	CASSGGISTDTQYF	TGTGCCAGCAGCGGGGGGATTAGCACAGATACGCAGTATTTT
TRBD2	TRBV30	TRBJ2-1	15	few	CAWRLLAGGQNEQFF	TGTGCCTGGAGGCTGTTAGCGGGGGGGCAGAATGAGCAGTTCTTC
.	TRBV10-3	TRBJ1-3	18	.	CAISESTGALHSGNTIYF	TGTGCCATCAGTGAGTCGACGGGAGCCTTACACTCTGGAAACACCATATATTTT
.	TRBV2	TRBJ2-7	13	few	CASSERGLLAQYF	TGTGCCAGCAGTGAACGGGGACTCCTCGCCCAGTACTTC
TRBD1	TRBV7-6	TRBJ2-7	16	.	CASSFATGGAVYEQYF	TGTGCCAGCAGCTTCGCGACAGGGGGCGCCGTGTACGAGCAGTACTTC
TRBD1	TRBV2	TRBJ2-1	15	.	CASSPDRGSYNEQFF	TGTGCCAGCAGTCCAGACAGGGGTTCCTACAATGAGCAGTTCTTC
TRBD2	TRBV19	TRBJ2-3	17	.	CASSMIPSGGATDTQYF	TGTGCCAGCAGTATGATTCCCAGCGGGGGGGCAACAGATACGCAGTATTTT
TRBD1	TRBV7-2	TRBJ1-6	14	.	CASSPPTGPSPLHF	TGTGCCAGCAGCCCGCCGACAGGGCCGTCACCCCTCCACTTT
TRBD1	TRBV18	TRBJ1-1	15	.	CASSGGDRGSTEAFF	TGTGCCAGCTCGGGCGGGGACAGGGGTAGCACTGAAGCTTTCTTT
TRBD2	TRBV7-3	TRBJ2-3	14	.	CASSTSGSTDTQYF	TGTGCCAGCAGTACTAGCGGAAGCACAGATACGCAGTATTTT
.	TRBV7-3	TRBJ2-2	12	few	CASSLIRGELFF	TGTGCCAGCAGCTTAATCCGCGGGGAGCTGTTTTTT
.	TRBV7-3	TRBJ2-1	14	.	CASSLGNGGNEQFF	TGTGCCAGCAGCTTGGGGAACGGGGGCAATGAGCAGTTCTTC
TRBD1	TRBV7-6	TRBJ2-1	15	few	CASSRDRGSYNEQFF	TGTGCCAGCAGCCGGGACAGGGGGTCCTACAATGAGCAGTTCTTC
TRBD1	TRBV9	TRBJ2-5	16	few	CASSSRDSIYQETQYF	TGTGCCAGCAGCTCCCGGGACAGCATCTACCAAGAGACCCAGTACTTC
TRBD2	TRBV23-1	TRBJ2-7	16	few	CASSPQAGDRSYEQYF	TGCGCCAGCAGTCCACAGGCGGGGGACCGCTCCTACGAGCAGTACTTC
.	TRBV6-5	TRBJ1-6	15	.	CASSPTLKKPSPLHF	TGTGCCAGCAGCCCTACCTTAAAGAAACCTTCACCCCTCCACTTT
.	TRBV5-1	TRBJ2-4	15	.	CASSLFAGAKNIQYF	TGCGCCAGCAGCTTGTTCGCGGGCGCCAAAAACATTCAGTACTTC
.	TRBV5-1	TRBJ2-7	14	few	CASSPSTGAYEQYF	TGCGCCAGCAGCCCCTCGACAGGAGCCTACGAGCAGTACTTC
TRBD1	TRBV7-8	TRBJ1-2	18	.	CASSLSRAGTDKNYGYTF	TGTGCCAGCAGCTTAAGCCGCGCCGGGACAGATAAAAACTATGGCTACACCTTC
.	TRBV7-2	TRBJ2-5	16	few	CASSLFVRQNQETQYF	TGTGCCAGCAGCTTATTTGTTAGACAGAACCAAGAGACCCAGTACTTC
.	TRBV23-1	TRBJ2-1	12	many	CASSPQGPEQFF	TGCGCCAGCAGTCCTCAGGGCCCTGAGCAGTTCTTC
TRBD2	TRBV4-2	TRBJ2-5	18	few	CASSQAASGGAWRETQYF	TGTGCCAGCAGCCAAGCGGCTAGCGGGGGGGCCTGGCGAGAGACCCAGTACTTC
TRBD1	TRBV5-1	TRBJ2-5	15	few	CASSLAGTVEETQYF	TGCGCCAGCAGCTTGGCAGGGACAGTGGAAGAGACCCAGTACTTC
TRBD1	TRBV2	TRBJ1-1	15	.	CASSETGGRNTEAFF	TGTGCCAGCAGTGAGACAGGGGGAAGAAACACTGAAGCTTTCTTT
TRBD1	TRBV7-8	TRBJ2-7	15	few	CASSPGTGSSYEQYF	TGTGCCAGCAGTCCGGGGACAGGGAGTTCCTACGAGCAGTACTTC
.	TRBV7-6	TRBJ2-7	12	many	CASCPESYEQYF	TGTGCCAGCTGCCCGGAGAGCTACGAGCAGTACTTC
TRBD1	TRBV7-8	TRBJ2-6	14	.	CASRDSSGANVLTF	TGTGCCAGTCGGGACAGCTCTGGGGCCAACGTCCTGACTTTC
TRBD1	TRBV9	TRBJ2-3	16	.	CASSPFTGQVTDTQYF	TGTGCCAGCAGCCCTTTCACAGGACAGGTCACAGATACGCAGTATTTT
.	TRBV27	TRBJ2-2	14	.	CASRKGGDAGELFF	TGTGCCAGCAGGAAAGGAGGGGACGCCGGGGAGCTGTTTTTT
TRBD2	TRBV6-5	TRBJ2-7	15	few	CASSSRLAGGYEQYF	TGTGCCAGCAGTTCCCGACTAGCGGGGGGCTACGAGCAGTACTTC
TRBD1	TRBV30	TRBJ2-7	14	few	CAWSPGQGFYEQYF	TGTGCCTGGAGTCCAGGACAGGGGTTCTACGAGCAGTACTTC
TRBD1	TRBV7-2	TRBJ2-5	13	.	CASTAGGAETQYF	TGTGCCAGCACCGCAGGGGGCGCGGAGACCCAGTACTTC
.	TRBV7-9	TRBJ1-5	17	few	CASSLGPREHSNQPQHF	TGTGCCAGCAGCTTAGGACCCCGGGAGCATAGCAATCAGCCCCAGCATTTT
.	TRBV27	TRBJ2-7	17	few	CASSPQGALPPSYEQYF	TGTGCCAGCAGTCCACAGGGTGCCCTCCCCCCTTCCTACGAGCAGTACTTC
.	TRBV4-3	TRBJ1-2	15	few	CASSPVPTLNYGYTF	TGCGCCAGCAGCCCAGTTCCGACACTGAACTATGGCTACACCTTC
.	TRBV19	TRBJ2-1	13	few	CASSIVSDNEQFF	TGTGCCAGTAGTATAGTGTCCGACAATGAGCAGTTCTTC
.	TRBV4-3	TRBJ1-5	15	few	CASSQDGTFKQPQHF	TGCGCCAGCAGCCAAGATGGGACATTTAAGCAGCCCCAGCATTTT
.	TRBV9	TRBJ2-1	15	few	CASSVGRGGGGEQFF	TGTGCCAGCAGCGTCGGAAGGGGCGGGGGCGGTGAGCAGTTCTTC
TRBD2	TRBV9	TRBJ2-3	14	.	CASSVGTRADTQYF	TGTGCCAGCAGCGTCGGGACTAGGGCAGATACGCAGTATTTT
TRBD2	TRBV7-6	TRBJ2-1	15	few	CASSPRIAGDNEQFF	TGTGCCAGCAGCCCCAGGATAGCGGGGGATAATGAGCAGTTCTTC
TRBD2	TRBV9	TRBJ2-3	15	few	CASSGGTSGVMPQYF	TGTGCCAGCAGCGGCGGGACTAGCGGGGTTATGCCGCAGTATTTT